The 15 T cell receptor beta chains below were found in one sample sequenced in a study of vaccination effects on CD4 cells after COVID-19. Sequencing used immunoSEQ multiplex PCR; TCRdb keeps in-frame clones, though not all of them. The sample has approximately 76,000 clones, around 79% seen once. These receptors' targets are unknown. Within the ViraFEST assay, antigen-specific CD4+ T cells underwent expansion with viral peptide pools prior to sequencing. A 10-day culture period preceded the isolation of CD4+ T cells. Among the vaccine recipients, none had a prior SARS-CoV-2 infection, and nucleocapsid antibodies were negative. The sample in question was CD4+ T cells from PBMCs cultured with SARS-CoV-2 spike peptides, obtained before COVID-19 vaccination. These receptors were collected from a human donor who received a COVID-19 vaccine.

In DNA, the CDR3 is TGTGCCACCGCGGGGGGAACTGAAAAACTGTTTTTT. This translates into CATAGGTEKLFF. The gene calls are TRBV24-1 and TRBJ1-4; TRBD1 might be the D (5 bases). This CDR3 comprises 12 residues. Between the trimmed V and J ends, which lost 9 bases and 7 bases, there was a span of 11 bases. Germline loops: CDR1 KGHDR, CDR2 SFDVKD.

V is TRBV11-2 and J is TRBJ1-2; TRBD1 is a possible D gene (5 bases). CDR3 size: 15 residues. V lost 0 bases and J lost 0, with 8 bases in between. CDR1 and CDR2 (germline): SGHAT, FQNNGV. The CDR3 sequence: CASSLDPTANYGYTF. CDR3 sequence (DNA): TGTGCCAGCAGCTTAGACCCGACAGCTAACTATGGCTACACCTTC.

The gene calls are TRBV7-7 and TRBJ2-3, with a possible D match to TRBD2 (5 bases). Between the trimmed V and J ends, which lost 4 bases and 4 bases, there was a span of 9 bases. This CDR3 spans 13 amino acids. The germline V gene has CDR1 SSHAT and CDR2 FNYEAQ (reference sequence). The CDR3 coding sequence is TGTGCCAGCAGCTCGGCAGCGGCAGATACGCAGTATTTT. Encoded protein: CASSSAAADTQYF. The entire variable domain, with the rest obtained from reference TRBV7-7 and TRBJ2-3, is as follows: GAGVSQSPRYKVTKRGQDVTLRCDPISSHATLYWYQQALGQGPEFLTYFNYEAQPDKSGLPSDRFSAERPEGSISTLTIQRTEQRDSAMYRCASSSAAADTQYFGPGTRLTVL.

The V and J genes are TRBV19 and TRBJ1-5, with a weak D call TRBD1 (5 bases). CDR1 LNHDA and CDR2 SQIVND come from the germline V gene (reference sequence). Trimming cost V 3 bases and J 9 bases, with 15 bases left between them. This CDR3 comprises 14 residues. This chain's CDR3 is CASSIDQGNWPQHF. The CDR3 bases are TGTGCCAGTAGTATCGATCAGGGAAATTGGCCCCAGCATTTT.

The rearrangement joins TRBV5-6 to TRBJ2-1, with D maybe TRBD1 (6 bases). Looked up from germline, CDR1 is SGHDT and CDR2 is YYEEEE. The ends were cut back, 0 bases at V and 5 bases at J, with 18 bases in the middle. This CDR3 spans 17 amino acids. The CDR3 loop is CASSLVFLVGANNEQFF. The CDR3 bases are TGTGCCAGCAGCTTGGTCTTTCTTGTGGGGGCGAACAATGAGCAGTTCTTC.

This rearrangement joins TRBV7-3 to TRBJ1-6, with a weak D call TRBD1 (5 bases). Trimming pared 5 bases from V and 7 bases from J, leaving 9 bases between. Germline lookup yields CDR1 SGHTA and CDR2 FQGTGA. The CDR3 extends over 13 amino acids. This CDR3 reads CASSPDRNSPLHF. CDR3 DNA: TGTGCCAGCAGCCCCGACAGAAATTCACCCCTCCACTTT.

This chain uses TRBV20-1 with TRBJ2-1; D gene unclear. Trimming shortened V by 1 base and J by 2 bases, and 0 bases separated the two germline ends. The CDR3 consists of 11 residues. The V gene's germline CDR1 is DFQATT and CDR2 SNEGSKA (reference sequence). The chain's CDR3 is CSARAYNEQFF. CDR3 sequence (DNA): TGCAGTGCTAGAGCCTACAATGAGCAGTTCTTC.

V usage is TRBV6-2 or TRBV6-3 and J usage is TRBJ2-1; 8 nucleotides align to TRBD1. J lost 3 bases, V lost 5 bases, and 18 bases had no gene match. Germline-derived CDR1 and CDR2 are MNHEY and SVGEGT. The CDR3 covers 19 residues. The CDR3 DNA follows: TGTGCCAGCAGTCACTATCCCGGAACCGGGACAGGAGACTACAATGAGCAGTTCTTC. Its translation: CASSHYPGTGTGDYNEQFF.

CDR3 residues: CASSVDSRELFF. The CDR3 bases are TGCGCCAGCAGCGTCGACAGCAGGGAGCTGTTTTTT. V gene TRBV5-1 combines with J gene TRBJ2-2; D possibly corresponds to TRBD1 (5 bases). V lost 4 bases and J 9 bases, leaving 10 bases between the germline ends. The germline gives CDR1 SGHRS, CDR2 YFSETQ. The CDR3 extends over 12 amino acids.

This clone was seen only a few times. The gene calls are TRBV9 and TRBJ1-2; D gene ambiguous. The V and J ends lost 1 base and 0 bases respectively, with 4 bases between them. Germline-derived CDR1 and CDR2 are SGDLS and YYNGEE. The CDR3 length is 13 residues. The CDR3 is CASSVNANYGYTF. Here the CDR3 DNA reads TGTGCCAGCAGCGTAAACGCTAACTATGGCTACACCTTC.

This clone was recorded a few times. The gene calls are TRBV2 and TRBJ1-5, with TRBD1 matching 8 bases. Per germline, CDR1 SNHLY and CDR2 FYNNEI. The CDR3 is made up of 16 amino acids. The trim removed 2 bases at V and 5 bases at J, leaving 8 bases unmatched. CDR3 nucleotides: TGTGCCAGCAGTGAACGGGTAACAGGGGGTCATCAGCCCCAGCATTTT. This codes for CASSERVTGGHQPQHF.

The chain has TRBV5-8 and TRBJ2-3; a weak D match, TRBD2 (6 bases). Germline V gene data show CDR1 as SGHTS and CDR2 as YDEGEE. Trimming left V 0 bases short and J 0 bases short, with 11 bases between. The CDR3 is made up of 16 amino acids. CDR3 in amino acids: CASSLVLGGSTDTQYF. CDR3 nucleotide sequence: TGTGCCAGCAGCTTGGTTCTTGGGGGGAGCACAGATACGCAGTATTTT.

The chain links TRBV6-1 to TRBJ2-7, with D hard to call. There are 13 residues in the CDR3. Germline CDR1 MNHNS, CDR2 SASEGT. Trimming left V 2 bases short and J 3 bases short, with 8 bases between. In DNA form, the CDR3 reads TGTGCCAGCAGTGAACAACAGTTCTACGAGCAGTACGTC. Translation: CASSEQQFYEQYV.

This chain links TRBV5-1 with TRBJ2-3, with TRBD1 identical over 8 bases. V lost 1 base to trimming and J lost 6 bases; unmatched junction nucleotides: 4. The CDR3 loop spans 14 amino acids. Germline CDR1 and CDR2: SGHRS and YFSETQ. CDR3 bases: TGCGCCAGCAGCTTGCAGGGGGCGGGGGATACGCAGTATTTT. This sequence encodes CASSLQGAGDTQYF.

This chain connects TRBV18 to TRBJ1-3; perhaps TRBD1 as D (5 bases). Germline CDR1 and CDR2: KGHSH and LQKENI. The CDR3 covers 16 residues. The V end was cut by 5 bases, the J end by 0 bases, with 14 bases between. CDR3 protein: CASSRGTPSSGNTIYF. DNA of the CDR3: TGTGCCAGCTCAAGAGGGACTCCTAGCTCTGGAAACACCATATATTTT. Filled out from reference TRBV18 and TRBJ1-3, the complete variable domain reads NAGVMQNPRHLVRRRGQEARLRCSPMKGHSHVYWYRQLPEEGLKFMVYLQKENIIDESGMPKERFSAEFPKEGPSILRIQQVVRGDSAAYFCASSRGTPSSGNTIYFGEGSWLTVV.